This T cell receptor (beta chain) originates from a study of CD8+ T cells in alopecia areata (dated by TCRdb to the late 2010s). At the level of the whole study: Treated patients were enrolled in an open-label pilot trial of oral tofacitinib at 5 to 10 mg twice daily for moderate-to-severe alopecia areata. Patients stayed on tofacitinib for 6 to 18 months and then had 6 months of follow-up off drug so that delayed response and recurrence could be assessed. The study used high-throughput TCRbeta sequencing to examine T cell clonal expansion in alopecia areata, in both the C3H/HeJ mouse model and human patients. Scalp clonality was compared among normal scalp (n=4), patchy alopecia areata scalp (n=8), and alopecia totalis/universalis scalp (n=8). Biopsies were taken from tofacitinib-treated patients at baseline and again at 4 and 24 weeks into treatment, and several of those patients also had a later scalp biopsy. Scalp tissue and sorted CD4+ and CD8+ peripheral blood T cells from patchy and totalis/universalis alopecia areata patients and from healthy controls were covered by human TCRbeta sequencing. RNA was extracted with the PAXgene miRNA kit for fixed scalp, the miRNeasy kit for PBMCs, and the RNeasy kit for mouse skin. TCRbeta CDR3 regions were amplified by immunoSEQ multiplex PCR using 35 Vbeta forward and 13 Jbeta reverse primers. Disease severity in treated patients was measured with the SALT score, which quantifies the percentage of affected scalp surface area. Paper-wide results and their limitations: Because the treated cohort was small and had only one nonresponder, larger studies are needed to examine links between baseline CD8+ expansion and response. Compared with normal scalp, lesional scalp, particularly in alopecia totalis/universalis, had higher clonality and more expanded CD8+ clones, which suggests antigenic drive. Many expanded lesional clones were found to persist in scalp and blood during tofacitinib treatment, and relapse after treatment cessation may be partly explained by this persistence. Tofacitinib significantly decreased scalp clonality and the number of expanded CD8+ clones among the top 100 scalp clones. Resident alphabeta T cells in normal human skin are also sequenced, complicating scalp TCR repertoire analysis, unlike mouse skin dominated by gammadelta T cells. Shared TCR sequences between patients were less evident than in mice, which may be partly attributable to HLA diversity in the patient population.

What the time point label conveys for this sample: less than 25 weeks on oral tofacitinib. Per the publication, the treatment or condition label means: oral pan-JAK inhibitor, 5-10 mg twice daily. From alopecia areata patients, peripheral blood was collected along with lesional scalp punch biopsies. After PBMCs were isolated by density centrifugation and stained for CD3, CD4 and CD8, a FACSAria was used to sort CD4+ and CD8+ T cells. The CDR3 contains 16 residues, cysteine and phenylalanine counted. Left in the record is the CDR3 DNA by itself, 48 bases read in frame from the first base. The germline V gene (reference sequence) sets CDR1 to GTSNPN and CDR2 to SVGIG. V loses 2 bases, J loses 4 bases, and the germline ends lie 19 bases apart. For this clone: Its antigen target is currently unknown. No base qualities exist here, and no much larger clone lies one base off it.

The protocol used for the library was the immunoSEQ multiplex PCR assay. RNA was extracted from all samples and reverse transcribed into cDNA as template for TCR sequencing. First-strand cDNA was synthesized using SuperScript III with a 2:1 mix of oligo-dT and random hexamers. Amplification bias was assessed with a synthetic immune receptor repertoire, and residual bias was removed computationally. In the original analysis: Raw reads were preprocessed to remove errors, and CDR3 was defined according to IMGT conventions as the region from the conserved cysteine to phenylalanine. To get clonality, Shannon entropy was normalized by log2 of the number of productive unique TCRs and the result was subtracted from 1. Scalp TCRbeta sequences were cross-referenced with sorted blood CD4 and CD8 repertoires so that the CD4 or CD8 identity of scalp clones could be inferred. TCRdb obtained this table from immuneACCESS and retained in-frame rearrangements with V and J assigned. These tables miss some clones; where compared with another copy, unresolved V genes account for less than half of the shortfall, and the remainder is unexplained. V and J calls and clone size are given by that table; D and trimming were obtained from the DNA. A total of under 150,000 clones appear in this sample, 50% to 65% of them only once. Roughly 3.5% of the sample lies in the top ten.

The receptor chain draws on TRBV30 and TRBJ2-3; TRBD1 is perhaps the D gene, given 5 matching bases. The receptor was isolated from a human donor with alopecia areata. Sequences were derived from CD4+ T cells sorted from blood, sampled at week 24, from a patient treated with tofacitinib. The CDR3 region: CAWSTRGRVGSDTQYF. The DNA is TGTGCCTGGAGTACGCGTGGCAGGGTGGGATCAGATACGCAGTATTTT. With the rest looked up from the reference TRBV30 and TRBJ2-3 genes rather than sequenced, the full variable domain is SQTIHQWPATLVQPVGSPLSLECTVEGTSNPNLYWYRQAAGRGLQLLFYSVGIGQISSEVPQNLSASRPQDRQFILSSKKLLLSDSGFYLCAWSTRGRVGSDTQYFGPGTRLTVL.